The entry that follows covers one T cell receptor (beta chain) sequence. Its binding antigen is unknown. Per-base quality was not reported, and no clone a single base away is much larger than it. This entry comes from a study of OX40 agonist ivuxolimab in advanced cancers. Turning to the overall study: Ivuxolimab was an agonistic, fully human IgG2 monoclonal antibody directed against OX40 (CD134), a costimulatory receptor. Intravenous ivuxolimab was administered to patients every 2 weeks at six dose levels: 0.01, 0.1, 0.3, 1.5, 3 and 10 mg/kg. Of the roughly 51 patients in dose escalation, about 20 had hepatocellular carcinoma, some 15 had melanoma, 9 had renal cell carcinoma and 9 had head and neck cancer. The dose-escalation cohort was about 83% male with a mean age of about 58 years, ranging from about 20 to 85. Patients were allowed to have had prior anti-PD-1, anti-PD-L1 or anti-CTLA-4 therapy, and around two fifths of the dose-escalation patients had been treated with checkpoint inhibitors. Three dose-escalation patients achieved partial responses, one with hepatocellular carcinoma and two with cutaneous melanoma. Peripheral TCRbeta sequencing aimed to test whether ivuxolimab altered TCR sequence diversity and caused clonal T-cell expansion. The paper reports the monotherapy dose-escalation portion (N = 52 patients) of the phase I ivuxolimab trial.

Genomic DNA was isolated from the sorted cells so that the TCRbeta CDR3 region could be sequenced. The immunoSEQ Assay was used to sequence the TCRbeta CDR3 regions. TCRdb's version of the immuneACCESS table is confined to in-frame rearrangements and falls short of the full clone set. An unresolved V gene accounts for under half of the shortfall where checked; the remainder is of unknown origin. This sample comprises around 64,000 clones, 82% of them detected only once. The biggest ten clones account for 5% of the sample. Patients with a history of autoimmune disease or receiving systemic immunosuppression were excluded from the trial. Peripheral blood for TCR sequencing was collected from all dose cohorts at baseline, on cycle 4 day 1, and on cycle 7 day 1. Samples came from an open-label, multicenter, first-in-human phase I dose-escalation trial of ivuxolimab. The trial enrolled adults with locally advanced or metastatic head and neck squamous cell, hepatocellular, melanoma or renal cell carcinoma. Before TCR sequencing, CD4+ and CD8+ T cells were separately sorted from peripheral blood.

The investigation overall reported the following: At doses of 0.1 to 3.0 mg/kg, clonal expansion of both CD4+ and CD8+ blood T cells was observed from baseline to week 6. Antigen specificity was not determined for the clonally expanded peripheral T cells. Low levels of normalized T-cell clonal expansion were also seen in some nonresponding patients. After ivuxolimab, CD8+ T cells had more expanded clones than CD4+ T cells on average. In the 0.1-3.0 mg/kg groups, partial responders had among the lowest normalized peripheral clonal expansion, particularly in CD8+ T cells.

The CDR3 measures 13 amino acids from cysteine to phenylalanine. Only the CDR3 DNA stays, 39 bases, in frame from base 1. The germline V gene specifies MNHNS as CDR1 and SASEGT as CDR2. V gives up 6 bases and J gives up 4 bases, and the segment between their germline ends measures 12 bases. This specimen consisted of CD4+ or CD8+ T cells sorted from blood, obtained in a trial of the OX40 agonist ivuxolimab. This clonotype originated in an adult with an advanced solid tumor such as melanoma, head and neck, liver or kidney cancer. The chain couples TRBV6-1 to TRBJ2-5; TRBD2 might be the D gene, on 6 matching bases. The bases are TGTGCCAGCAGCGGGGGAGAAGGAGAGACCCAGTACTTC. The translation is CASSGGEGETQYF.